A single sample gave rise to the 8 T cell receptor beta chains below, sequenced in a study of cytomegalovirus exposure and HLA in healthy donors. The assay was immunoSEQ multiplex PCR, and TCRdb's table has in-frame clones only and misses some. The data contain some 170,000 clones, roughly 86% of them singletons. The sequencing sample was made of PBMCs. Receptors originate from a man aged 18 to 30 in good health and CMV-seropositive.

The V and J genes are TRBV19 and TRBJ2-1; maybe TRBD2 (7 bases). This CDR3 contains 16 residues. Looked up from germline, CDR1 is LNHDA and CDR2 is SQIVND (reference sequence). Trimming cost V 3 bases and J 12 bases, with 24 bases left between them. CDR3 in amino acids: CASSIYGGPTPFGQFF. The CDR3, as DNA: TGTGCCAGTAGTATTTACGGGGGGCCTACCCCTTTTGGGCAGTTCTTC.

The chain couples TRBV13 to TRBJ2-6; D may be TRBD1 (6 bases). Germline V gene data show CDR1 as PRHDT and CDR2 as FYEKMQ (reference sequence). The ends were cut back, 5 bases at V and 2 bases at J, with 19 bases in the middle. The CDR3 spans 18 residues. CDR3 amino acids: CASSPRGRGTPGANVLTF. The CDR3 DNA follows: TGTGCCAGCAGCCCCCGAGGCAGGGGAACACCTGGGGCCAACGTCCTGACTTTC.

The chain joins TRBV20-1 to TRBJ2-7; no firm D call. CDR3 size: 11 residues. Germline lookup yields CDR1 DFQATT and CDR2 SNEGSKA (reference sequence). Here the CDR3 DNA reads TGCAGCTTAGACAACTCCTACGAGCAGTACTTC. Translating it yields CSLDNSYEQYF.

In nucleotides, the CDR3 is TGCGCCAGCAGCTTGCAGGGGGCTCGGATCGCCTACGAGCAGTACTTC. Translation gives CASSLQGARIAYEQYF. This chain uses TRBV5-1 with TRBJ2-7; 8 nucleotides align to TRBD1. The CDR3 extends over 16 amino acids. J was trimmed by 2 bases and V by 1 base; bases with no gene match: 8. Germline V lookup: CDR1 SGHRS, CDR2 YFSETQ.

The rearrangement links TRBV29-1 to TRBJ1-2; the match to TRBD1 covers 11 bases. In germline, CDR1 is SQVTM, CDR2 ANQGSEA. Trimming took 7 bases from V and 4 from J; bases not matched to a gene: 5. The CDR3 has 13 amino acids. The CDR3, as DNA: TGCAGCGCCGGGACAGGGGGTCCCTATGGCTACACCTTC. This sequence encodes CSAGTGGPYGYTF.

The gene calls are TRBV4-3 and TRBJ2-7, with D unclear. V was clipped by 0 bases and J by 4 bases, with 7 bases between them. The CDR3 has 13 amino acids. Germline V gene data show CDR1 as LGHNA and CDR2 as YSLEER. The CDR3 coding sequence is TGCGCCAGCAGCCAAGATAGCACGTACGAGCAGTACTTC. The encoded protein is CASSQDSTYEQYF.

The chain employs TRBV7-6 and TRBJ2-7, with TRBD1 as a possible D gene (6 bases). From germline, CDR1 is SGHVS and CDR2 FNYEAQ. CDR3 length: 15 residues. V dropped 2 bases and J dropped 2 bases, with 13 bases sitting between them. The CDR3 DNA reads TGTGCCAGCAGCTTAACGATAAGGGGGACCTACGAGCAGTACTTC. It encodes CASSLTIRGTYEQYF.

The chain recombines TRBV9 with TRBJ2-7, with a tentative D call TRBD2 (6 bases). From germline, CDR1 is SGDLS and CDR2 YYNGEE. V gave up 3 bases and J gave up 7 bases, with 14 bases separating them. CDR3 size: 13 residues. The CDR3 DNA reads TGTGCCAGCAGCGGGGGACTCCAAGGGGAGCAGTACTTC. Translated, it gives CASSGGLQGEQYF.